This TCR beta chain was identified during a study of T cell repertoires in cytomegalovirus infection. TCRdb re-called the reads through MiXCR, storing one row per CDR3 protein. The data contain 680,000 or so distinct CDR3 sequences, 35% to 45% of them singletons. Trimming at V came to 5 bases and at J to 3 bases, leaving 6 bases not matched to a gene. Germline lookup yields CDR1 SGHTA and CDR2 FQGNSA. The CDR3 sequence is 15 residues long. This clonotype has a handful of counts. The chain combines TRBV7-2 with TRBJ2-7, with 11 bases fitting TRBD1. Sample: PBMCs. The receptor comes from a human donor in good health (CMV status not recorded). Some clones in this sample may be carry-over from other donors' samples. The CDR3 loop reads CASSPGTGGHYEQYF. In DNA, the CDR3 is TGTGCCAGCAGCCCTGGGACAGGGGGGCACTACGAGCAGTACTTC.